This paragraph reports one T cell receptor beta chain. At the DNA level, this CDR3 is encoded by other sequences in the same sample as well. TCRdb's table, derived via immunoSEQ multiplex PCR, lists solely in-frame clones and lacks some. In the table there are 2,500,000 or so clones, around nine tenths of which are singletons. Germline-derived CDR1 and CDR2 are SGHNT and YYREEE (reference sequence). Trimming stripped 0 bases from V and 1 base from J, with 11 bases between. There are 15 residues in the CDR3. This specimen belongs to a study of shared clonotypes between healthy human individuals. The chain couples TRBV5-4 to TRBJ2-7; D remains unclear. This receptor was obtained from a man younger than 30 in good health. Sequenced: naive CD4+ T cells sorted from blood. Subset meaning: CD45RA+ positively selected. CDR3 region: CASSLGGQTSYEQYF. The CDR3, as DNA: TGTGCCAGCAGCTTGGGTGGCCAGACTTCCTACGAGCAGTACTTC.